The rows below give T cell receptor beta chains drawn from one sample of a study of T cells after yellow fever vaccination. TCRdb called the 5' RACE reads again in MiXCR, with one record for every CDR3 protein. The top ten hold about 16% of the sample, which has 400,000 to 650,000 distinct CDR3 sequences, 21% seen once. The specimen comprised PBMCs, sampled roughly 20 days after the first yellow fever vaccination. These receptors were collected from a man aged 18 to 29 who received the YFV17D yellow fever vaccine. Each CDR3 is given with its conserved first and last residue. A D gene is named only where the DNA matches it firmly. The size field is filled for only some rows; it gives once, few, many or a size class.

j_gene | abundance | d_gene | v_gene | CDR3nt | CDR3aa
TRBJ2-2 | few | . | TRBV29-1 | TGCAGCGGGACAGTTCCGAACACCGGGGAGCTGTTTTTT | CSGTVPNTGELFF
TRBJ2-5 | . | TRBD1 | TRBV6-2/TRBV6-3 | TGTGCCAGCAGACTACACGACAGGGTTGTGGAGACCCAGTACTTC | CASRLHDRVVETQYF
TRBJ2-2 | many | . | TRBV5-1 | TGCGCCAGCAGCTTGTCGGGGAACACCGGGGAGCTGTTTTTT | CASSLSGNTGELFF
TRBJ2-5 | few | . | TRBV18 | TGTGCCAGCTCACCACCTAGCTATACGGAGACCCAGTACTTC | CASSPPSYTETQYF
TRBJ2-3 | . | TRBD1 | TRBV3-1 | TGTGCCAGCAGCTCGATCAACAGGGGCCATAGCACAGATACGCAGTATTTT | CASSSINRGHSTDTQYF
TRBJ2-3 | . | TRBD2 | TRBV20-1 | TGCAGTGCTAGAGAACTAGCTAGCGGGGGGACAGATACGCAGTATTTT | CSARELASGGTDTQYF
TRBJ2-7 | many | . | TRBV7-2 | TGTGCCAGCACCCCGGGACCAGCCTACGAGCAGTACTTC | CASTPGPAYEQYF
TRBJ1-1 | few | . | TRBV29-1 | TGCAGCGTTGAGTCTGGGGCTGACGGTGAAGCTTTCTTT | CSVESGADGEAFF
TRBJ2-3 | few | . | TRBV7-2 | TGTGCCAGCAGCTTAGATAGGGGGGGGCTAGATACGCAGTATTTT | CASSLDRGGLDTQYF
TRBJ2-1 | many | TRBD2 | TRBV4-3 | TGCGCCAGCAGCACGGAACGAGGGAGGGATGAGCAGTTCTTC | CASSTERGRDEQFF
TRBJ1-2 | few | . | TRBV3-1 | TGTGCCAGCAGCCCCGCCCGGGATTCTTATGGCTACACCTTC | CASSPARDSYGYTF
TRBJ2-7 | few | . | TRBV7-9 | TGTGCCAGCAGCTTTTCGGGGGCCATCTACGAGCAGTACTTC | CASSFSGAIYEQYF
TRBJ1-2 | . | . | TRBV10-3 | TGTGCCATCAGTGAGTCGAGCTCCGGTTACACCTTC | CAISESSSGYTF
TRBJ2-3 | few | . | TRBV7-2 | TGTGCCAGCAGCTTAGGTGCGAGCGCGGATACGCAGTATTTT | CASSLGASADTQYF
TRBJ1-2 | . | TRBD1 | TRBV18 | TGTGCCAGCTCACCGGACAGGTCGGGCTATGGCTACACCTTC | CASSPDRSGYGYTF
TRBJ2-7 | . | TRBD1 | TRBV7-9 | TGTGCCAGCAGCTTAAGGGACAGGACCTACGAGCAGTACTTC | CASSLRDRTYEQYF
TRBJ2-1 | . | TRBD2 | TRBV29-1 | TGCAGCACCAGGGGGGGACTAGCGGGGGGCAGCTCCTACAATGAGCAGTTCTTC | CSTRGGLAGGSSYNEQFF
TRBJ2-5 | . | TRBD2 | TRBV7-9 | TGTGCCAGCAGCTTACCCTTAGGACTAGTTGAGACCCAGTACTTC | CASSLPLGLVETQYF
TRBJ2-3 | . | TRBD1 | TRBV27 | TGTGCCAGCAAACCCAGAGGTCGGGACAGGGGAACAGATACGCAGTATTTT | CASKPRGRDRGTDTQYF
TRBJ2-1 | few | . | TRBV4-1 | TGCGCCAGCAGCCAATGGGCACCCCCCTACAATGAGCAGTTCTTC | CASSQWAPPYNEQFF
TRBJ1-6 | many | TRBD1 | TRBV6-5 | TGTGCCAGCAGTAGGACAGGGTTCCAAGATTCACCCCTCCACTTT | CASSRTGFQDSPLHF
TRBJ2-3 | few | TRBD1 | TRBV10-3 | TGTGCCATCAGTGACCCGGGACAGGGTTCCTTTAGCACAGATACGCAGTATTTT | CAISDPGQGSFSTDTQYF
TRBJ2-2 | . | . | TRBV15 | TGTGCCACCAGGAACTCGGGTGGGGAGCTGTTTTTT | CATRNSGGELFF
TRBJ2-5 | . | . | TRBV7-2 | TGTGCCAGCAGCTTAATGGGGGGGGCCCAGGAGACCCAGTACTTC | CASSLMGGAQETQYF
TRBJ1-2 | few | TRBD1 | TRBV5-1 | TGCGCCAGCAGTAAGGGGGACAGGGATCCTGGCTACACCTTC | CASSKGDRDPGYTF
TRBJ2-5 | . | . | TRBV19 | TGTGCCACCCAGGGAGAGACCCAGTACTTC | CATQGETQYF
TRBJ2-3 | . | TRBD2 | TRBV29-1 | TGCAGCGTTGATAGGGGCGGGGGGGACACAGATACGCAGTATTTT | CSVDRGGGDTDTQYF
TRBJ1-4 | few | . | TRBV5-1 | TGCGCCAGCAGCCGAGCGGCGGATAATAATGAAAAACTGTTTTTT | CASSRAADNNEKLFF
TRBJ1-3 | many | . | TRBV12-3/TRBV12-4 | TGTGCCAGCAGCCCGAGGGTAGGAAACACCATATATTTT | CASSPRVGNTIYF
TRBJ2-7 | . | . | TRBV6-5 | TGTGCCAGCAGTTACTCGAACGGGGCGCGGTACGAGCAGTACTTC | CASSYSNGARYEQYF